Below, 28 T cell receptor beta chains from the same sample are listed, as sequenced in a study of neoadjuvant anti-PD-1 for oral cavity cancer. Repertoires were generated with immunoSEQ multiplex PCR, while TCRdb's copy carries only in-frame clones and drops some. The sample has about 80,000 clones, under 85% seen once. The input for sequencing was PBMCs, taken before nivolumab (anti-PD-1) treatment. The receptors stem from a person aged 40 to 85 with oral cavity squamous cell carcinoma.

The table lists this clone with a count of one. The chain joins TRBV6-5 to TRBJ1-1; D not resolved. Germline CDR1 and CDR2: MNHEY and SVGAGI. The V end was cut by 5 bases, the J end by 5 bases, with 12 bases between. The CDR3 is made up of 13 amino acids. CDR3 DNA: TGTGCCAGCAGTGAACAGATTAGAACTGAAGCTTTCTTT. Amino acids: CASSEQIRTEAFF.

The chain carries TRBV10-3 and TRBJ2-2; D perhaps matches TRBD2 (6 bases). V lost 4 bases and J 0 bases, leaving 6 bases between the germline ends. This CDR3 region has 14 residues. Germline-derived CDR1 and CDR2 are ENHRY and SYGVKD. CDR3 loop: CAISGDSNTGELFF. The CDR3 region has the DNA TGTGCCATCAGTGGGGACTCGAACACCGGGGAGCTGTTTTTT.

The CDR3 bases are TGTGCCAGCAGCGTAGAGGAATTTGACAGAGGCACCGGGGAGCTGTTTTTT. Translation gives CASSVEEFDRGTGELFF. The chain combines TRBV9 with TRBJ2-2; TRBD1 might be the D (5 bases). CDR1 is SGDLS, CDR2 YYNGEE, per germline. Trimming removed 0 bases from V and 4 bases from J, with 16 bases in between. This CDR3 has 17 amino acids.

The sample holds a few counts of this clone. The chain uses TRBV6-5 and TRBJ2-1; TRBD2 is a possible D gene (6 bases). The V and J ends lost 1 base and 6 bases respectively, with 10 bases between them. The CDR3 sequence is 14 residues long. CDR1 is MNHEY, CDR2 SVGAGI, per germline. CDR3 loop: CASSYFAGPNEQFF. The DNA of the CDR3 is TGTGCCAGCAGTTACTTCGCGGGGCCCAATGAGCAGTTCTTC.

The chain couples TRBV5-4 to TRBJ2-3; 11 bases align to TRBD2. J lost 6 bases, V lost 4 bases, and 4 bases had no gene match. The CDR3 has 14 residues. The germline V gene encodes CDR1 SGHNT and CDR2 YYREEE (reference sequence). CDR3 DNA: TGTGCCAGCAGCGTACTAGCGGGGGAGGATACGCAGTATTTT. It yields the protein CASSVLAGEDTQYF.

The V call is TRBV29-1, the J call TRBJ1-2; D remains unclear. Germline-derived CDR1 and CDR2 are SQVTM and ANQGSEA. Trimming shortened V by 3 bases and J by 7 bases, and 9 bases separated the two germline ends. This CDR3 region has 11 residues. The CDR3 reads CSVDAVSGYTF. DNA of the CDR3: TGCAGCGTTGACGCGGTGAGTGGCTACACCTTC. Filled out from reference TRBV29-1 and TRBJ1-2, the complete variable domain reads SAVISQKPSRDICQRGTSLTIQCQVDSQVTMMFWYRQQPGQSLTLIATANQGSEATYESGFVIDKFPISRPNLTFSTLTVSNMSPEDSSIYLCSVDAVSGYTFGSGTRLTVV.

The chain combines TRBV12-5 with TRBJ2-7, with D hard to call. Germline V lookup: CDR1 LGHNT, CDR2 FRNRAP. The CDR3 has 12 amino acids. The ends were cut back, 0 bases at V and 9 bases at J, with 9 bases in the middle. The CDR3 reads CASGLVRLVQYF. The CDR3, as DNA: TGTGCTAGTGGTTTGGTACGGCTTGTGCAGTACTTC.

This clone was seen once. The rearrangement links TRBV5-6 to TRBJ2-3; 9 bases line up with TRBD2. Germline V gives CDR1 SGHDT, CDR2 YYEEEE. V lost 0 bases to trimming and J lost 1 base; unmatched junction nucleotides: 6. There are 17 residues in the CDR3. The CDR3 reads CASSLVAGGGRTDTQYF. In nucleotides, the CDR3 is TGTGCCAGCAGCTTGGTGGCGGGAGGGGGACGCACAGATACGCAGTATTTT. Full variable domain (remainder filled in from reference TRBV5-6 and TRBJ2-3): DAGVTQSPTHLIKTRGQQVTLRCSPKSGHDTVSWYQQALGQGPQFIFQYYEEEERQRGNFPDRFSGHQFPNYSSELNVNALLLGDSALYLCASSLVAGGGRTDTQYFGPGTRLTVL.

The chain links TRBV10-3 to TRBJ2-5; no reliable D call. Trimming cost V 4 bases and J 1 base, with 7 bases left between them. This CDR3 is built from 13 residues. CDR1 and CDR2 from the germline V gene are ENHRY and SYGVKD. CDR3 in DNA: TGTGCCATCAGTGGGTACAGCCAAGAGACCCAGTACTTC. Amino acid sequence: CAISGYSQETQYF.

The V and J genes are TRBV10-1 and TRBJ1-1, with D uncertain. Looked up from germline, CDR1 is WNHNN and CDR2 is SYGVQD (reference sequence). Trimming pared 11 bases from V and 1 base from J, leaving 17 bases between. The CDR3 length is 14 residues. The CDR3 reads CAAPCKLENTEAFF. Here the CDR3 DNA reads TGCGCCGCTCCTTGTAAATTGGAGAACACTGAAGCTTTCTTT.

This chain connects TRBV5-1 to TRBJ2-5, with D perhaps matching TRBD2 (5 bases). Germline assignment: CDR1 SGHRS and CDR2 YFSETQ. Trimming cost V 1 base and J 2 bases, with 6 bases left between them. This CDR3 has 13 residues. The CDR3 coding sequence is TGCGCCAGCAGCTTGACTAGTCAAGAGACCCAGTACTTC. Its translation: CASSLTSQETQYF.

CDR3 residues: CASSYAENYGYTF. Written as DNA, the CDR3 is TGTGCCAGCAGTTACGCAGAGAACTATGGCTACACCTTC. This chain connects TRBV6-6 to TRBJ1-2; no reliable D call. The V end was cut by 2 bases, the J end by 2 bases, with 6 bases between. CDR3 size: 13 residues. The germline V gene has CDR1 MNHNY and CDR2 SVGAGI (reference sequence).

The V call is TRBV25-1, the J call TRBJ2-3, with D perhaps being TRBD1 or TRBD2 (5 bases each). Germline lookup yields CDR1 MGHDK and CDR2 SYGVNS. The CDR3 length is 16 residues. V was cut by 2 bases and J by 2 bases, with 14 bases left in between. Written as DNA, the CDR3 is TGTGCCAGCAGTGAACAGGAGGCAGGGAACACAGATACGCAGTATTTT. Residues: CASSEQEAGNTDTQYF.

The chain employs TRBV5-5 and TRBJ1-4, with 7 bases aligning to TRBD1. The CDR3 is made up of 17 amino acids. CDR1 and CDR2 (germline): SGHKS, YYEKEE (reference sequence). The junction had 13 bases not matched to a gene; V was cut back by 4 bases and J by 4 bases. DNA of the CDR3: TGTGCCAGCAGCGCCCTATGGGCCGGGGACAGTAATGAAAAACTGTTTTTT. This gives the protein CASSALWAGDSNEKLFF.

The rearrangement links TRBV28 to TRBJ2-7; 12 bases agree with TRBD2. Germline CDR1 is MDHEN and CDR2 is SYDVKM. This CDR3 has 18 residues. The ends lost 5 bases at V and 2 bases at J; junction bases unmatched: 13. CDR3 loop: CASSPGLAGNQPAYEQYF. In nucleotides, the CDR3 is TGTGCCAGCAGTCCCGGACTAGCGGGAAACCAGCCTGCCTACGAGCAGTACTTC.

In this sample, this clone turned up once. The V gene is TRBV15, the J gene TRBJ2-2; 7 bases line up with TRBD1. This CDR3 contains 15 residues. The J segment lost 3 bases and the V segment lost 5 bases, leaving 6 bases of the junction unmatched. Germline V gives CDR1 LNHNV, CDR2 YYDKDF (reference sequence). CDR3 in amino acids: CATSPRGWDTGELFF. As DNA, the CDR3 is TGTGCCACCAGCCCCAGGGGGTGGGACACCGGGGAGCTGTTTTTT.

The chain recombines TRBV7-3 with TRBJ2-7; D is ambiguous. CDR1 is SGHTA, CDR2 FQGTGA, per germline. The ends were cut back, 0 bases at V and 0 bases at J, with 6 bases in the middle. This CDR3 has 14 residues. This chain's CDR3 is CASSLTTDSYEQYF. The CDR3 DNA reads TGTGCCAGCAGCTTAACTACAGACTCCTACGAGCAGTACTTC.

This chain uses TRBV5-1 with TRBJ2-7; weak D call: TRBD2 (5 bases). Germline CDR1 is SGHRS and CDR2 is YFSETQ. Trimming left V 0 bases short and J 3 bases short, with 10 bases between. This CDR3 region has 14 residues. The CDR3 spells CASSLAGFDYEQYF. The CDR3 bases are TGCGCCAGCAGCTTGGCGGGGTTCGACTACGAGCAGTACTTC.

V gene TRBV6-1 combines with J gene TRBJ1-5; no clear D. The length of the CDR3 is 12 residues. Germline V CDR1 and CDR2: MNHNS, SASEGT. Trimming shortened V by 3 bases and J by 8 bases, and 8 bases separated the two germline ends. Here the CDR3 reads CASSENPKPQHF. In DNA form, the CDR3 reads TGTGCCAGCAGTGAGAACCCCAAGCCCCAGCATTTT.

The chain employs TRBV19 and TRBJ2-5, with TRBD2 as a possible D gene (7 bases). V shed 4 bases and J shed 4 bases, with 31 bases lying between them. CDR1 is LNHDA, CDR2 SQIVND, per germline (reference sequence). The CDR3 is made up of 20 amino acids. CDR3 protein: CASSTKVGGGVGGRIETQYF. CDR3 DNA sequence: TGTGCCAGTAGTACGAAAGTTGGAGGGGGAGTTGGCGGGAGAATAGAGACCCAGTACTTC.

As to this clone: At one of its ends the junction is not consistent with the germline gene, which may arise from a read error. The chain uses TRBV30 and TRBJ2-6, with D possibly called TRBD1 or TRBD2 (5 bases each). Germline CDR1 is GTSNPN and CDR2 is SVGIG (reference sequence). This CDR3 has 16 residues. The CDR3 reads CVWTRDGISGANVLTF. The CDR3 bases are TGTGTCTGGACTCGGGACGGAATTTCTGGGGCCAACGTCCTGACTTTC. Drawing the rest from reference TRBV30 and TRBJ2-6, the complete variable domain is SQTIHQWPATLVQPVGSPLSLECTVEGTSNPNLYWYRQAAGRGLQLLFYSVGIGQISSEVPQNLSASRPQDRQFILSSKKLLLSDSGFYLCVWTRDGISGANVLTFGAGSRLTVL.

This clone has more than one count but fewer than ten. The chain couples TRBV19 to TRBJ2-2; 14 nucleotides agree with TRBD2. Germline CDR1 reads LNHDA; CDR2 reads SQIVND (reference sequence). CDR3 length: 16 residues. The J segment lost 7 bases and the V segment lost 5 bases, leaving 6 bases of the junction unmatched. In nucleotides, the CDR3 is TGTGCCAGTAGTGAGGGGACTAGCGGGAGTCTCGGGGAGCTGTTTTTT. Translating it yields CASSEGTSGSLGELFF. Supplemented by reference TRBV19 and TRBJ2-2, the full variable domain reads DGGITQSPKYLFRKEGQNVTLSCEQNLNHDAMYWYRQDPGQGLRLIYYSQIVNDFQKGDIAEGYSVSREKKESFPLTVTSAQKNPTAFYLCASSEGTSGSLGELFFGEGSRLTVL.

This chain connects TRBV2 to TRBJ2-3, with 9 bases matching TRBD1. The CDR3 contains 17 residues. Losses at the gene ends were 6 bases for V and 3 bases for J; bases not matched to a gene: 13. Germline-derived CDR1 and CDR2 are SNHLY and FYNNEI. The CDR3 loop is CASSRSYGTGRTDTQYF. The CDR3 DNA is TGTGCCAGCAGCCGCAGTTACGGGACAGGGAGGACAGATACGCAGTATTTT.

The CDR3 coding sequence is TGCGCCAGCAGCCAAGTAGGGGGCGGCACAGATACGCAGTATTTT. This translates into CASSQVGGGTDTQYF. V is TRBV4-1 and J is TRBJ2-3; the match to TRBD1 covers 7 bases. CDR1 is MGHRA, CDR2 YSYEKL, per germline. CDR3 length: 15 residues. V was clipped by 1 base and J by 1 base; unmatched bases: 2.

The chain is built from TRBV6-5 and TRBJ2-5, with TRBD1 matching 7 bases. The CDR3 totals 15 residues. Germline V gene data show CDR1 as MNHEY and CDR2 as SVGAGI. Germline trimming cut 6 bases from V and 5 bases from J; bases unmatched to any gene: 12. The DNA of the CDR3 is TGTGCCAGCAGCCCTACCCTGACAGGGATGGAGACCCAGTACTTC. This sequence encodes CASSPTLTGMETQYF.

For the CDR3, the DNA is TGTGCCATCAGTGAGTCTGCAGGGCAATCCTACGAGCAGTACTTC. Translated, it gives CAISESAGQSYEQYF. The chain combines TRBV10-3 with TRBJ2-7, with D possibly being TRBD1 (5 bases). CDR1 ENHRY and CDR2 SYGVKD come from the germline V gene. Trimming shortened V by 0 bases and J by 1 base, and 10 bases separated the two germline ends. The CDR3 is made up of 15 amino acids.

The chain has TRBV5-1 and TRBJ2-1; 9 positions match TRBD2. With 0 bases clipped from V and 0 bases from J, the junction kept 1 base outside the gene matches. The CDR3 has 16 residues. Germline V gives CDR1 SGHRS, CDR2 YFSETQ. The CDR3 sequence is CASSLGSGSSYNEQFF. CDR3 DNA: TGCGCCAGCAGCTTGGGTAGCGGGAGCTCCTACAATGAGCAGTTCTTC.

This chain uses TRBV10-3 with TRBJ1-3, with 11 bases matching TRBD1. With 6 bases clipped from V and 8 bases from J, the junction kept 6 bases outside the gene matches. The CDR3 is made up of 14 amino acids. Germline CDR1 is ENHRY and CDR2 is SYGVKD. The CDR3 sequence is CAISGQGARDTIYF. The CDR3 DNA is TGTGCCATCAGCGGACAGGGGGCTAGGGACACCATATATTTT.